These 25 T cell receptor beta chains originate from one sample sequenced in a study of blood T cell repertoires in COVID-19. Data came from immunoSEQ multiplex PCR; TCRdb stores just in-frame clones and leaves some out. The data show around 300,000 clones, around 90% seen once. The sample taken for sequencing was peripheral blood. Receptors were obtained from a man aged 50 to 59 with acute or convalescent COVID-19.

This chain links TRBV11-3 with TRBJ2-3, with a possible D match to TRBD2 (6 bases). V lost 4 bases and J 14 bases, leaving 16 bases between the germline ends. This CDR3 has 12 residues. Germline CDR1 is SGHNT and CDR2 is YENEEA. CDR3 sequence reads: CASSSQDYRWYF. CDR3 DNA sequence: TGTGCCAGCAGCTCCCAGGACTACAGGTGGTATTTT. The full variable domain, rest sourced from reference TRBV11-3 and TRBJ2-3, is EAGVVQSPRYKIIEKKQPVAFWCNPISGHNTLYWYLQNLGQGPELLIRYENEEAVDDSQLPKDRFSAERLKGVDSTLKIQPAELGDSAVYLCASSSQDYRWYFGPGTRLTVL.

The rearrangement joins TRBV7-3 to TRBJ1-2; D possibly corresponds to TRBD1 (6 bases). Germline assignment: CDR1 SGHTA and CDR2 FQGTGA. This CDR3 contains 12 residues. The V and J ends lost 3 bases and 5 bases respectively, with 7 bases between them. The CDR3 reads CASSFQGYGYTF. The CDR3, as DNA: TGTGCCAGCAGCTTCCAGGGGTATGGCTACACCTTC.

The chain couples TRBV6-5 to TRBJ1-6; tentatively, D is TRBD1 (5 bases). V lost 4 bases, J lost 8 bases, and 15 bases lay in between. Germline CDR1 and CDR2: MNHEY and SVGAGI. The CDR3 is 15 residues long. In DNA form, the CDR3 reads TGTGCCAGCAGTTCCGGGACTACGTTTGATTCACCCCTCCACTTT. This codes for CASSSGTTFDSPLHF.

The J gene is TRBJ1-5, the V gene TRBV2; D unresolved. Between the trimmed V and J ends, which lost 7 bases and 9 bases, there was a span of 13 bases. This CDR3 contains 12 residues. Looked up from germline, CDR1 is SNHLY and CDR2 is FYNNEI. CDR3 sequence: CASTLSRGPQHF. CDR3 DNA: TGTGCCAGCACCCTCAGTCGAGGGCCCCAGCATTTT.

The CDR3 bases are TGTGCCAGCAGTAACAGGGGGGGACTCGGGGGCAATCAGCCCCAGCATTTT. It codes for CASSNRGGLGGNQPQHF. This chain connects TRBV27 to TRBJ1-5, with TRBD1 matching 8 bases. This CDR3 comprises 17 residues. Trimming removed 5 bases from V and 2 bases from J; junction bases left unmatched: 11. From germline, CDR1 is MNHEY and CDR2 SMNVEV (reference sequence).

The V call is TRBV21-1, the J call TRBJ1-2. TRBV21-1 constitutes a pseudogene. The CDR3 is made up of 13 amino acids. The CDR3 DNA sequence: TGTGCCAGGTCCCTTGCGGATAGCGATGGCTACACCTTC. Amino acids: CARSLADSDGYTF.

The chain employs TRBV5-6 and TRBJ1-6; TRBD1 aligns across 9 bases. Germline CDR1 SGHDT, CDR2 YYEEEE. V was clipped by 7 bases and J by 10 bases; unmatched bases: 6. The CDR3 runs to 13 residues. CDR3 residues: CASGRTGASPLHF. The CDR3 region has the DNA TGTGCCAGCGGCAGGACAGGGGCATCACCCCTCCACTTT.

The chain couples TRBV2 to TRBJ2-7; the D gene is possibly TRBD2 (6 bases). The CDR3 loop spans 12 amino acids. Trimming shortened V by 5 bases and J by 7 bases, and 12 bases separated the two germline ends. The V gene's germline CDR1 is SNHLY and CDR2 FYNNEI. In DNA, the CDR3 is TGTGCCAGCAGTAGGGCGGGGCGAGAGCAGTACTTC. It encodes CASSRAGREQYF.

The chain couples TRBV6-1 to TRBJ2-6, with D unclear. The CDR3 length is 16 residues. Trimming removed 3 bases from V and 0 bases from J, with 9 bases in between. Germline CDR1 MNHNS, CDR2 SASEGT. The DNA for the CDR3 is TGTGCCAGCAGTGATCTTAGATCCTCTGGGGCCAACGTCCTGACTTTC. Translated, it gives CASSDLRSSGANVLTF.

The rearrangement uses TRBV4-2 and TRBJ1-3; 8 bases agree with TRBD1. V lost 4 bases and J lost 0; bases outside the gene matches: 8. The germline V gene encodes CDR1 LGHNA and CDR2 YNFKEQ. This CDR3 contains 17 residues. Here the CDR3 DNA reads TGTGCCAGCAGCCCTGGACAGGGCCTTAACTCTGGAAACACCATATATTTT. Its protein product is CASSPGQGLNSGNTIYF.

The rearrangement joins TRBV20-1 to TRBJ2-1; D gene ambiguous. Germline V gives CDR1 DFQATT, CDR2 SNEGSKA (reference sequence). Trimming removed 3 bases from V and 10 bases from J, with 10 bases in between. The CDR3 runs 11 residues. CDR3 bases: TGCAGTGCTAGTTCTAGTGAGGAGCAGTTCTTC. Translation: CSASSSEEQFF.

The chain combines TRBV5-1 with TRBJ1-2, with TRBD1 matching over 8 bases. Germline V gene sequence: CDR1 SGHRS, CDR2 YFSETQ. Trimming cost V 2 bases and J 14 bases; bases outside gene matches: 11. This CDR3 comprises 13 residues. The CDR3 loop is CASSFTTGQGGTF. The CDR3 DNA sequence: TGCGCCAGCAGCTTTACCACTGGACAGGGTGGGACCTTC.

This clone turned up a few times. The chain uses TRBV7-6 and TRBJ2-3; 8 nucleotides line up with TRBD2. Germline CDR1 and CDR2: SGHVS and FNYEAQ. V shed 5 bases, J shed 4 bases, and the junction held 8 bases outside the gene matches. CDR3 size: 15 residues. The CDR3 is CASSLGLAQSDTQYF. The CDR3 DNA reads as TGTGCCAGCAGCCTAGGACTAGCCCAATCAGATACGCAGTATTTT.

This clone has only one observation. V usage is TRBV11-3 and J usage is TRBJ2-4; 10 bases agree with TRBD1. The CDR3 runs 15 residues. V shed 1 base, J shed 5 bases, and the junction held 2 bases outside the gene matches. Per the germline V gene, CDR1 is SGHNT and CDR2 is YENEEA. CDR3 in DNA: TGTGCCAGCAGCTTAGGCGGGACAGGGGAAAACATTCAGTACTTC. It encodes CASSLGGTGENIQYF.

The CDR3 protein is CSVPAGGEQYF. The CDR3 DNA is TGCAGCGTTCCGGCAGGGGGCGAGCAGTACTTC. The J gene is TRBJ2-7, the V gene TRBV29-1; 7 bases map to TRBD1. This CDR3 has 11 amino acids. V was clipped by 5 bases and J by 6 bases; unmatched bases: 4. Germline CDR1 SQVTM, CDR2 ANQGSEA.

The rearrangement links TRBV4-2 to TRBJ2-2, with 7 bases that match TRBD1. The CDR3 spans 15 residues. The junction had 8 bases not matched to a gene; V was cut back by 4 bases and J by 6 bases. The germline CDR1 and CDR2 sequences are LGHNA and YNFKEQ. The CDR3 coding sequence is TGTGCCAGCAGCCCGGGACAGATAAGACCCGGGGAGCTGTTTTTT. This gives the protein CASSPGQIRPGELFF.

The CDR3 nucleotides read TGTGCCAGCAGCGCGACAGGGAACTATGGCTACACCTTC. Amino acid sequence: CASSATGNYGYTF. The V gene is TRBV3-1 (or the pseudogene TRBV3-2), the J gene TRBJ1-2; 7 bases line up with TRBD1. Germline V gene lookup returns CDR1 LGHDT and CDR2 YNNKEL (reference sequence). V was pared by 5 bases and J by 2 bases, with 2 bases of the junction left unmatched. This CDR3 comprises 13 residues.

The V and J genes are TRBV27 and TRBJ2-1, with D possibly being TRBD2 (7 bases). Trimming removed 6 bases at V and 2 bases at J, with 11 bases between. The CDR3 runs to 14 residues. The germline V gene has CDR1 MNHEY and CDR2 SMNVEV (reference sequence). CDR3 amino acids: CASRRGGPYNEQFF. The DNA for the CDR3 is TGTGCCAGCAGGAGGGGGGGGCCCTACAATGAGCAGTTCTTC.

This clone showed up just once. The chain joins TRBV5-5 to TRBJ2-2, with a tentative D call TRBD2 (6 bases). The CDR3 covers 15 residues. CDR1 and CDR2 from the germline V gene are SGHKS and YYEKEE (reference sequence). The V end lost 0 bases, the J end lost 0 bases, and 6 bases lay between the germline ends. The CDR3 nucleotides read TGTGCCAGCAGCTTGGGCGGGGCGAACACCGGGGAGCTGTTTTTT. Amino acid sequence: CASSLGGANTGELFF.

The CDR3 protein is CASSFFDSQVFYEQYF. The CDR3 DNA follows: TGTGCCAGCAGCTTTTTCGACAGCCAGGTTTTCTACGAGCAGTACTTC. The chain has TRBV9 and TRBJ2-7; D might be TRBD1 (5 bases). Germline lookup yields CDR1 SGDLS and CDR2 YYNGEE. V was pared by 4 bases and J by 3 bases, with 20 bases between. The length of the CDR3 is 16 residues.

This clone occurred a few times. The CDR3 nucleotides are TGCGCCAGCAGCTTACAGAGCTCCTACGAGCAGTACTTC. As protein: CASSLQSSYEQYF. The chain carries TRBV5-1 and TRBJ2-7; no definite D call. The CDR3 length is 13 residues. V lost 2 bases to trimming and J lost 0 bases, with 6 bases between them. Germline V CDR1 and CDR2: SGHRS, YFSETQ.

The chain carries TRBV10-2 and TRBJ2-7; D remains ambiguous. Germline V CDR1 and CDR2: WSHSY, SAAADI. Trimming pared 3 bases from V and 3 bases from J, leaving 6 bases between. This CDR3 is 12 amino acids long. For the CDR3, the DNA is TGCGCCAGCAGTGAATTGAGCTACGAGCAGTACTTC. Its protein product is CASSELSYEQYF.

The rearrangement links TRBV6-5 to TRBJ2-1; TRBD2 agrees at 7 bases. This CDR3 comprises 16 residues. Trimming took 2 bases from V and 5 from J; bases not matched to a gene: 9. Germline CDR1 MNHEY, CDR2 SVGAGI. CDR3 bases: TGTGCCAGCAGTTACCCCCCTTGGCGGGGGAACAATGAGCAGTTCTTC. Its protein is CASSYPPWRGNNEQFF.

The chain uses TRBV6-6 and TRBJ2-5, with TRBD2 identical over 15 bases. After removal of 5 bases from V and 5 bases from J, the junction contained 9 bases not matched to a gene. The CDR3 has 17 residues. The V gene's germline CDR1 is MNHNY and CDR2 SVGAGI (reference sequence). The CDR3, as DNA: TGTGCCAGCAGTCCATGGACTAGCGGGGGGGCCTGGGAGACCCAGTACTTC. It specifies CASSPWTSGGAWETQYF.

The CDR3: CASSVRGGEQFF. DNA of the CDR3: TGTGCCAGCAGCGTAAGGGGAGGTGAGCAGTTCTTC. The chain employs TRBV9 and TRBJ2-1; D possibly corresponds to TRBD2 (6 bases). Deletions cut 1 base from V and 9 bases from J, with 8 bases between. Germline CDR1 and CDR2: SGDLS and YYNGEE. The CDR3 runs to 12 residues.